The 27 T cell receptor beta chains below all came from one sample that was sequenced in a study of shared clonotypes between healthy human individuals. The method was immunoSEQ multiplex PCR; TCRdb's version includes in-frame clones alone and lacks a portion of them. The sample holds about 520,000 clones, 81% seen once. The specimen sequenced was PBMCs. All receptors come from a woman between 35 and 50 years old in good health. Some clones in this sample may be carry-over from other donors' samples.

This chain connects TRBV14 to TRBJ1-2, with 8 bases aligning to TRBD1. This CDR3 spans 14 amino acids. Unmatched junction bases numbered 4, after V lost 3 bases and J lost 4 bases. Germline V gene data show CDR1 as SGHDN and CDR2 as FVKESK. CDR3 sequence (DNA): TGTGCCAGCAGCCAGTACAGGGGGGGCTATGGCTACACCTTC. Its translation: CASSQYRGGYGYTF.

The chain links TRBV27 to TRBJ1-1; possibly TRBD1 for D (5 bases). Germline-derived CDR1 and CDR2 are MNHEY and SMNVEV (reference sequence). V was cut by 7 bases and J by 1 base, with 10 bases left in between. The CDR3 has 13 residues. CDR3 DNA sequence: TGTGCCAGCAATGCCAGGGAGAACACTGAAGCTTTCTTT. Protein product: CASNARENTEAFF.

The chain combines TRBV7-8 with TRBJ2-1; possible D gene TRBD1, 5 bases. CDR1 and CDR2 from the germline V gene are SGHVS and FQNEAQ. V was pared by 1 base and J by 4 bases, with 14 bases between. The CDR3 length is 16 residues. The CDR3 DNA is TGTGCCAGCAGCTTAGGGGGTCAGGGTGGTTACAATGAGCAGTTCTTC. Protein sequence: CASSLGGQGGYNEQFF.

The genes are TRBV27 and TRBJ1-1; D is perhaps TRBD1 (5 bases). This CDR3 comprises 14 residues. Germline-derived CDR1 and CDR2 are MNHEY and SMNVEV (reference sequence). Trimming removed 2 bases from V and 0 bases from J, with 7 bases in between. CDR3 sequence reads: CASSLKGLNTEAFF. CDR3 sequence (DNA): TGTGCCAGCAGTTTAAAGGGGCTGAACACTGAAGCTTTCTTT.

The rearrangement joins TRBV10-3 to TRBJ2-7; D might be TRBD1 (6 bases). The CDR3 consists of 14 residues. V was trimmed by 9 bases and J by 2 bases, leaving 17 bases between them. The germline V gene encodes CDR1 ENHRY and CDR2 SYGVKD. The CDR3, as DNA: TGTGCCATACGCAGGGGTATCTCAGCCTACGAGCAGTACTTC. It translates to CAIRRGISAYEQYF.

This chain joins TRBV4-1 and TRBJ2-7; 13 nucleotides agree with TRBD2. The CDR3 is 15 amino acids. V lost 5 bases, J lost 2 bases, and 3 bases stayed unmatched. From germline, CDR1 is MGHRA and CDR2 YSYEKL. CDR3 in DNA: TGCGCCAGCAGCGGACTAGCGGGAGCACCCTACGAGCAGTACTTC. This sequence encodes CASSGLAGAPYEQYF.

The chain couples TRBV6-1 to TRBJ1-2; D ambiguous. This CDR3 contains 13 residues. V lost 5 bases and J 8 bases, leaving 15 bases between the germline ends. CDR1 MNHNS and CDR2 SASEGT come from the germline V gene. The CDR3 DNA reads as TGTGCCAGCAGTTGGACTCAACGCAGGGGCTACACCTTC. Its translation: CASSWTQRRGYTF.

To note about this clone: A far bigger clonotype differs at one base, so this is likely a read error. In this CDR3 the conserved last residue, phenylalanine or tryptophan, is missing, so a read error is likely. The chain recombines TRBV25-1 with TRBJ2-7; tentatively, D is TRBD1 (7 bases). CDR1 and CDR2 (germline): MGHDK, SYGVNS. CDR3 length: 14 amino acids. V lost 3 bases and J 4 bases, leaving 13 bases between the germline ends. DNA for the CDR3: TGTGCCAGCAGTGACTCCGCAGGGGGGTACGAGCAGTACTCC. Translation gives CASSDSAGGYEQYS.

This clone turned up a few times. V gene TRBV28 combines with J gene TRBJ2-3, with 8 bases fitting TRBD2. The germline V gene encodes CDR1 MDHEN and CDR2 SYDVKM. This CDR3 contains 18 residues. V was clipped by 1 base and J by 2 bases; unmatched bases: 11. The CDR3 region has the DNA TGTGCCAGCAGTTTATTACTAGCGGCTACGACGATCACAGATACGCAGTATTTT. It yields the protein CASSLLLAATTITDTQYF.

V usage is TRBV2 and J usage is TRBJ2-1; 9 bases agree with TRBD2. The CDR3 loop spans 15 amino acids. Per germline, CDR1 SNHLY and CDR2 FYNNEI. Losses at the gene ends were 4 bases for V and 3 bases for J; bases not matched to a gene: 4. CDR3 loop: CASSAGTSRYNEQFF. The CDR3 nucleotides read TGTGCCAGCAGTGCCGGGACTAGCCGCTACAATGAGCAGTTCTTC.

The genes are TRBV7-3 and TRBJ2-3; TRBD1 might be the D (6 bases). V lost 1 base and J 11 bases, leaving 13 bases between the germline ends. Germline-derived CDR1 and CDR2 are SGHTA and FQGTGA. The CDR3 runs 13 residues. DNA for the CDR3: TGTGCCAGCAGCTTAAGAGACAGGCTCAGGCAGTATTTT. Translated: CASSLRDRLRQYF.

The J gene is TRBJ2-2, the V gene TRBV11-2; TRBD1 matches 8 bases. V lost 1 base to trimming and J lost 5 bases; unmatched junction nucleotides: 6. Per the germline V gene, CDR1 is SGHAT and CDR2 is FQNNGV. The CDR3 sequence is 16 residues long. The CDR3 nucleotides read TGTGCCAGCAGCTTAGGGTCAGGGGGCGCGACCGGGGAGCTGTTTTTT. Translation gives CASSLGSGGATGELFF. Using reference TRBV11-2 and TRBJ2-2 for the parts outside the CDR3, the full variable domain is EAGVAQSPRYKIIEKRQSVAFWCNPISGHATLYWYQQILGQGPKLLIQFQNNGVVDDSQLPKDRFSAERLKGVDSTLKIQPAKLEDSAVYLCASSLGSGGATGELFFGEGSRLTVL.

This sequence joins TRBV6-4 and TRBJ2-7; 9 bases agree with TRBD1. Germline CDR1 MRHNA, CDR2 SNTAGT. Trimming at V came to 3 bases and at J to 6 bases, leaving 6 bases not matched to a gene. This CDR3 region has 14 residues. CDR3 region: CASSESQGAFEQYF. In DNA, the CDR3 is TGTGCCAGCAGTGAGTCACAGGGGGCTTTCGAGCAGTACTTC.

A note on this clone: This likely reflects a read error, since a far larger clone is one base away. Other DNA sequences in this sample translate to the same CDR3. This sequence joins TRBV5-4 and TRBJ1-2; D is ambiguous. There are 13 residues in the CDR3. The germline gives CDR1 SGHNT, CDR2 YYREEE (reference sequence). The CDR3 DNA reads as TGTGCTAGCAGACCTATGGGGTCCAGAGGCTACACCTTC. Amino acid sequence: CASRPMGSRGYTF. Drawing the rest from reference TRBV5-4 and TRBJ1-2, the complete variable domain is ETGVTQSPTHLIKTRGQQVTLRCSSQSGHNTVSWYQQALGQGPQFIFQYYREEENGRGNFPPRFSGLQFPNYSSELNVNALELDDSALYLCASRPMGSRGYTFGSGTRLTVV.

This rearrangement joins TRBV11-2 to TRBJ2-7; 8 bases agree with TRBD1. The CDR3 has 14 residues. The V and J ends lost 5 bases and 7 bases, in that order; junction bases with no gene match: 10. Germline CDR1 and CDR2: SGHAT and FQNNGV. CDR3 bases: TGTGCCAGCAGCCCGACAGGGGCCCCGGGGGAGCAGTACTTC. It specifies CASSPTGAPGEQYF. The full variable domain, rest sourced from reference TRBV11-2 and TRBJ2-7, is EAGVAQSPRYKIIEKRQSVAFWCNPISGHATLYWYQQILGQGPKLLIQFQNNGVVDDSQLPKDRFSAERLKGVDSTLKIQPAKLEDSAVYLCASSPTGAPGEQYFGPGTRLTVT.

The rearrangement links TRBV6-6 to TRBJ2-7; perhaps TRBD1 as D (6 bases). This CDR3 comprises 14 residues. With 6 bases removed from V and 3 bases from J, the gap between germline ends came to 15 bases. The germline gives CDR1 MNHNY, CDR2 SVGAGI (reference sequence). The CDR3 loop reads CASSQQGGGYEQYF. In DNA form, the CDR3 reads TGTGCCAGCAGCCAACAGGGTGGGGGCTACGAGCAGTACTTC.

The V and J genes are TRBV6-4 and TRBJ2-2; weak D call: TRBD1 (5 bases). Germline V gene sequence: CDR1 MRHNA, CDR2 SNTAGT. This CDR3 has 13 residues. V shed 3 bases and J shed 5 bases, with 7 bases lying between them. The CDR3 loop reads CASSEPGTGELFF. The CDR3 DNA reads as TGTGCCAGCAGTGAGCCAGGGACCGGGGAGCTGTTTTTT.

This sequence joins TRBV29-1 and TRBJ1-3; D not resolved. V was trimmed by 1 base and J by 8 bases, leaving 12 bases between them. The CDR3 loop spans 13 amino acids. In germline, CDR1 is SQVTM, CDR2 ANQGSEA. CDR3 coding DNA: TGCAGCGTTGAAGGGGCCGCTCCGGACACCATATATTTT. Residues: CSVEGAAPDTIYF.

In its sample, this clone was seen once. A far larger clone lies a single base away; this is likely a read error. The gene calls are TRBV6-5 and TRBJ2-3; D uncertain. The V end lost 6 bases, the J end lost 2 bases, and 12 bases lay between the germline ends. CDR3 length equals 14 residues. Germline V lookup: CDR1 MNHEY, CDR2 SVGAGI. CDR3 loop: CASRLWTVTDTQYF. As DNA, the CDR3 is TGTGCCAGCAGGCTCTGGACCGTCACAGATACGCAGTATTTT.

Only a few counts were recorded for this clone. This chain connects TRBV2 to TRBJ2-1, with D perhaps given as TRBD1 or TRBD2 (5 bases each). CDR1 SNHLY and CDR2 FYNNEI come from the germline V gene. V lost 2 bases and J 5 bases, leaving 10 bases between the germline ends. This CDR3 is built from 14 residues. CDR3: CASSERDGHNEQFF. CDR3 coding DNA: TGTGCCAGCAGTGAACGGGACGGTCACAATGAGCAGTTCTTC.

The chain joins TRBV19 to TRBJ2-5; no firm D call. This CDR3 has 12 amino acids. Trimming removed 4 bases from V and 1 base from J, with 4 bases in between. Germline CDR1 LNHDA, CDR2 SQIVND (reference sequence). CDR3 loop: CASSTPQETQYF. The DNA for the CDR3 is TGTGCCAGTAGTACCCCCCAAGAGACCCAGTACTTC.

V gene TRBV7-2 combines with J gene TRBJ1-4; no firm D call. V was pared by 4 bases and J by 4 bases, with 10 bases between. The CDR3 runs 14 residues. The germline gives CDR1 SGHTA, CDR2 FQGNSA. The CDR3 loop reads CASSSRGSNEKLFF. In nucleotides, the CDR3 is TGTGCCAGCAGCTCCCGGGGAAGTAATGAAAAACTGTTTTTT.

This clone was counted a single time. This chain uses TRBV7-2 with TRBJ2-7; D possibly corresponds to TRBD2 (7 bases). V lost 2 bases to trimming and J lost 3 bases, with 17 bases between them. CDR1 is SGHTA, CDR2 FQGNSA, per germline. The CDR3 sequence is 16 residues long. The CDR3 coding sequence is TGTGCCAGCAGCTTACGCCCTAGCGGAGGGGGCTACGAGCAGTACTTC. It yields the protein CASSLRPSGGGYEQYF.

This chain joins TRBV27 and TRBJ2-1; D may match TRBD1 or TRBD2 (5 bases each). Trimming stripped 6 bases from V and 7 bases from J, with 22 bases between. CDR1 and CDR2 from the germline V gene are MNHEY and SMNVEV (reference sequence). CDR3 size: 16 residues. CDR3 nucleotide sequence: TGTGCCAGCAGGCTAAGACGGGACCCGCCCGGGAATGAGCAGTTCTTC. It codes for CASRLRRDPPGNEQFF.

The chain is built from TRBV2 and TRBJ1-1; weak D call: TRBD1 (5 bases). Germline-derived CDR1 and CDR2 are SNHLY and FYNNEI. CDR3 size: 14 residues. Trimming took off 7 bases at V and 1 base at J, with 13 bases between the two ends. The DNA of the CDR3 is TGTGCCAGCACCCGGGGACGGGGGAACACTGAAGCTTTCTTT. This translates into CASTRGRGNTEAFF.

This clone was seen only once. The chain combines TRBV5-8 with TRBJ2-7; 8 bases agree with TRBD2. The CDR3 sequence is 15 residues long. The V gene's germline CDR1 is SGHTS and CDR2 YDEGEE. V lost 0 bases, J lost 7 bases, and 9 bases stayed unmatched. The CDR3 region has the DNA TGTGCCAGCAGCTTGGTGAGCGGGAGATGGAGGGAGCAGTACTTC. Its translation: CASSLVSGRWREQYF.

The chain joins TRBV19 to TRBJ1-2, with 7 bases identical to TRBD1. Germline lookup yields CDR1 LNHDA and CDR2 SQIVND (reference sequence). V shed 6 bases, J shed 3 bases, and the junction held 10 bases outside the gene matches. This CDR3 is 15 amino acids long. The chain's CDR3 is CASRNPHDRDYGYTF. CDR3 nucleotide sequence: TGTGCCAGTAGGAACCCCCATGACAGGGACTATGGCTACACCTTC.